A single sample is the source of the 26 T cell receptor beta chains below, sequenced in a study of control samples from healthy donors and cancer patients. Clones were read by immunoSEQ multiplex PCR, and TCRdb kept only the in-frame ones, dropping some. Of approximately 72,000 clones listed, 89% are singletons. Material for sequencing was blood. Source of these receptors: a man between 50 and 59 years old in good health.

This clone was counted once. The chain recombines TRBV5-4 with TRBJ2-5; 10 positions agree with TRBD2. Germline V CDR1 and CDR2: SGHNT, YYREEE (reference sequence). Trimming removed 0 bases from V and 11 bases from J; junction bases left unmatched: 13. The CDR3 covers 16 residues. The CDR3 sequence: CASSLEASGGPRGQYF. DNA of the CDR3: TGTGCCAGCAGCTTGGAGGCTAGCGGGGGCCCTAGGGGTCAGTACTTC.

This chain uses TRBV29-1 with TRBJ1-2; D ambiguous. The CDR3 has 13 residues. V was pared by 7 bases and J by 4 bases, with 16 bases between. The germline V gene encodes CDR1 SQVTM and CDR2 ANQGSEA. CDR3 loop: CSGDDLVGYGYTF. CDR3 sequence (DNA): TGCAGCGGGGATGACCTCGTAGGCTATGGCTACACCTTC.

This chain joins TRBV7-9 and TRBJ1-6; D uncertain. The V end lost 2 bases, the J end lost 7 bases, and 12 bases lay between the germline ends. The CDR3 extends over 15 amino acids. Germline V gene lookup returns CDR1 SEHNR and CDR2 FQNEAQ (reference sequence). CDR3 sequence reads: CASSLTGTPNSPLHF. The CDR3 region has the DNA TGTGCCAGCAGCTTAACGGGAACCCCAAATTCACCCCTCCACTTT. Filled out from reference TRBV7-9 and TRBJ1-6, the complete variable domain reads DTGVSQNPRHKITKRGQNVTFRCDPISEHNRLYWYRQTLGQGPEFLTYFQNEAQLEKSRLLSDRFSAERPKGSFSTLEIQRTEQGDSAMYLCASSLTGTPNSPLHFGNGTRLTVT.

V gene TRBV2 combines with J gene TRBJ2-2; D call uncertain. The CDR3 sequence is 11 residues long. V gave up 5 bases and J gave up 3 bases, with 1 base separating them. Germline V gene sequence: CDR1 SNHLY, CDR2 FYNNEI. Written as DNA, the CDR3 is TGTGCCAGCAGTTACACCGGGGAGCTGTTTTTT. Protein sequence: CASSYTGELFF.

The J gene is TRBJ2-5, the V gene TRBV27; D is perhaps TRBD2 (6 bases). The CDR3 totals 15 residues. Trimming removed 2 bases from V and 4 bases from J, with 14 bases in between. CDR1 MNHEY and CDR2 SMNVEV come from the germline V gene (reference sequence). CDR3 amino acids: CASSLVAGRRETQYF. CDR3 nucleotide sequence: TGTGCCAGCAGTTTAGTGGCAGGGAGGAGAGAGACCCAGTACTTC.

The J gene is TRBJ2-7, the V gene TRBV6-6; a weak D match, TRBD1 (7 bases). Germline CDR1 is MNHNY and CDR2 is SVGAGI (reference sequence). The CDR3 is made up of 15 amino acids. The ends were cut back, 7 bases at V and 2 bases at J, with 18 bases in the middle. The chain's CDR3 is CASTLNPRGAYEQYF. The CDR3 region has the DNA TGTGCCAGCACCCTGAACCCCAGGGGGGCCTACGAGCAGTACTTC.

This clone was seen a single time. The J gene is TRBJ1-4, the V gene TRBV2; D call uncertain. This CDR3 comprises 14 residues. V gave up 7 bases and J gave up 8 bases, with 17 bases separating them. CDR1 and CDR2 (germline): SNHLY, FYNNEI. CDR3 in amino acids: CASTQHGLSEKLFF. CDR3 nucleotide sequence: TGTGCCAGCACTCAACATGGCTTGAGCGAAAAACTGTTTTTT. Combining the CDR3 with reference TRBV2 and TRBJ1-4 gives the whole variable domain EPEVTQTPSHQVTQMGQEVILRCVPISNHLYFYWYRQILGQKVEFLVSFYNNEISEKSEIFDDQFSVERPDGSNFTLKIRSTKLEDSAMYFCASTQHGLSEKLFFGSGTQLSVL.

This clone was picked up one time. The chain recombines TRBV7-9 with TRBJ1-1; D not resolved. The CDR3 runs to 12 residues. Germline V gene data show CDR1 as SEHNR and CDR2 as FQNEAQ (reference sequence). V lost 1 base and J lost 3, with 3 bases in between. CDR3 coding DNA: TGTGCCAGCAGCTTAGGCTACACTGAAGCTTTCTTT. Translated: CASSLGYTEAFF.

The genes are TRBV6-5 and TRBJ2-7; 12 bases are shared with TRBD1. The germline V gene has CDR1 MNHEY and CDR2 SVGAGI. The CDR3 loop spans 15 amino acids. The V gene end was trimmed by 6 bases and the J gene end by 7 bases; junction bases not matched to a gene: 10. The CDR3 DNA reads TGTGCCAGCAGAAAGGGACAGGGGGCGCCGGGGGAGCAGTACTTC. Translating gives CASRKGQGAPGEQYF.

The chain joins TRBV29-1 to TRBJ2-1; 7 positions agree with TRBD2. This CDR3 comprises 12 residues. J was trimmed by 8 bases and V by 5 bases; bases with no gene match: 6. The germline V gene encodes CDR1 SQVTM and CDR2 ANQGSEA. CDR3 loop: CSVFPGRDEQFF. The CDR3, as DNA: TGCAGCGTTTTCCCGGGGAGGGATGAGCAGTTCTTC.

V is TRBV19 and J is TRBJ2-7, with D hard to call. The CDR3 runs 13 residues. The V end was cut by 4 bases, the J end by 2 bases, with 9 bases between. Germline CDR1 reads LNHDA; CDR2 reads SQIVND (reference sequence). The CDR3 DNA is TGTGCCAGTAGTAGCGGACCTACCTACGAGCAGTACTTC. Its translation is CASSSGPTYEQYF. Drawing the rest from reference TRBV19 and TRBJ2-7, the complete variable domain is DGGITQSPKYLFRKEGQNVTLSCEQNLNHDAMYWYRQDPGQGLRLIYYSQIVNDFQKGDIAEGYSVSREKKESFPLTVTSAQKNPTAFYLCASSSGPTYEQYFGPGTRLTVT.

The chain uses TRBV20-1 and TRBJ1-1, with unresolved D. The V end was cut by 2 bases, the J end by 6 bases, with 7 bases between. Germline CDR1 is DFQATT and CDR2 is SNEGSKA (reference sequence). The CDR3 covers 11 residues. CDR3 DNA: TGCAGTGCTAGAAGAGTGGCTGAAGCTTTCTTT. Encoded protein: CSARRVAEAFF.

The chain's CDR3 is CASRLTGNTEAFF. CDR3 nucleotides: TGTGCCAGCAGGCTGACAGGGAACACTGAAGCTTTCTTT. The genes are TRBV9 and TRBJ1-1; a possible D gene is TRBD1 (6 bases). V lost 5 bases and J 1 base, leaving 9 bases between the germline ends. CDR1 is SGDLS, CDR2 YYNGEE, per germline. There are 13 residues in the CDR3.

This chain uses TRBV11-2 with TRBJ2-5; the D is unclear. Trimming took off 4 bases at V and 5 bases at J, with 20 bases between the two ends. Per the germline V gene, CDR1 is SGHAT and CDR2 is FQNNGV. The CDR3 covers 16 residues. DNA for the CDR3: TGTGCCAGCAGCTCAAGGATTCAATCTACCGGGGAGACCCAGTACTTC. This encodes CASSSRIQSTGETQYF.

This sequence joins TRBV5-1 and TRBJ1-2, with TRBD1 identical over 8 bases. Per the germline V gene, CDR1 is SGHRS and CDR2 is YFSETQ. Trimming cost V 0 bases and J 2 bases; bases outside gene matches: 6. CDR3 length: 16 amino acids. CDR3 region: CASSLVTGVRNYGYTF. The CDR3 DNA is TGCGCCAGCAGCTTGGTGACAGGGGTTAGAAACTATGGCTACACCTTC.

The chain couples TRBV6-1 to TRBJ2-3; D perhaps matches TRBD1 (6 bases). The CDR3 runs 14 residues. Germline V gene sequence: CDR1 MNHNS, CDR2 SASEGT. Trimming shortened V by 2 bases and J by 1 base, and 7 bases separated the two germline ends. CDR3 sequence: CASSERTGTDTQYF. In DNA form, the CDR3 reads TGTGCCAGCAGTGAAAGGACAGGCACAGATACGCAGTATTTT.

The rearrangement links TRBV6-2 or TRBV6-3 to TRBJ1-4, with D unresolved. V lost 2 bases to trimming and J lost 6 bases, with 13 bases between them. Germline V CDR1 and CDR2: MNHEY, SVGEGT. The CDR3 length is 15 residues. CDR3 residues: CASSYREVGDEKLFF. For the CDR3, the DNA is TGTGCCAGCAGTTACCGGGAGGTCGGGGATGAAAAACTGTTTTTT.

This clone came up a few times. V and J are TRBV14 and TRBJ2-7; 9 bases agree with TRBD1. The CDR3 consists of 16 residues. V trimming: 3 bases; J trimming: 4 bases; junction bases outside the gene matches: 10. The germline V gene has CDR1 SGHDN and CDR2 FVKESK. Written as DNA, the CDR3 is TGTGCCAGCAGCCAGGTCGGACAGGGGCTTTCATACGAGCAGTACTTC. This translates into CASSQVGQGLSYEQYF.

This clone was seen once. The rearrangement links TRBV10-2 to TRBJ1-6; maybe TRBD1 (6 bases). Trimming cost V 3 bases and J 9 bases, with 6 bases left between them. In germline, CDR1 is WSHSY, CDR2 SAAADI. The CDR3 contains 12 residues. Here the CDR3 DNA reads TGCGCCAGCAGTGAACAGGGTTCACCCCTCCACTTT. Translated, it gives CASSEQGSPLHF.

In its sample, this clone was seen once. The CDR3 region has the DNA TGTGCCAGCAGCCATCCCCTTGTTGCGAGCGGGGAGGACCTTAGCACAGATACGCAGTATTTT. It is translated as CASSHPLVASGEDLSTDTQYF. The J gene is TRBJ2-3, the V gene TRBV4-2, with 7 bases aligning to TRBD2. V lost 3 bases and J lost 0; bases outside the gene matches: 21. The germline gives CDR1 LGHNA, CDR2 YNFKEQ. CDR3 length equals 21 residues.

The chain couples TRBV5-4 to TRBJ1-6; D gene ambiguous. Germline V gene data show CDR1 as SGHNT and CDR2 as YYREEE (reference sequence). Trimming took 0 bases from V and 9 from J, leaving 4 bases between them. This CDR3 is built from 12 residues. CDR3 nucleotide sequence: TGTGCCAGCAGCTTGGGTTTTTCACCCCTCCACTTT. This translates into CASSLGFSPLHF. Variable domain in full (rest from reference TRBV5-4 and TRBJ1-6): ETGVTQSPTHLIKTRGQQVTLRCSSQSGHNTVSWYQQALGQGPQFIFQYYREEENGRGNFPPRFSGLQFPNYSSELNVNALELDDSALYLCASSLGFSPLHFGNGTRLTVT.

The V and J genes are TRBV11-2 and TRBJ2-3, with TRBD2 matching 11 bases. The CDR3 totals 18 residues. Trimming cost V 3 bases and J 1 base; bases outside gene matches: 9. Germline assignment: CDR1 SGHAT and CDR2 FQNNGV. CDR3 sequence: CASSFSRASGGRTDTQYF. CDR3 nucleotide sequence: TGTGCCAGCAGCTTTAGCCGGGCTAGCGGGGGGCGCACAGATACGCAGTATTTT. The full variable domain, completed using reference TRBV11-2 and TRBJ2-3, is EAGVAQSPRYKIIEKRQSVAFWCNPISGHATLYWYQQILGQGPKLLIQFQNNGVVDDSQLPKDRFSAERLKGVDSTLKIQPAKLEDSAVYLCASSFSRASGGRTDTQYFGPGTRLTVL.

This clone was detected once. The CDR3 loop reads CASSLDLYSGTRSTGELFF. CDR3 sequence (DNA): TGTGCCAGCAGCTTAGATTTATACTCCGGGACAAGAAGTACCGGGGAGCTGTTTTTT. This chain joins TRBV11-2 and TRBJ2-2; tentative D call: TRBD1 (6 bases). The CDR3 runs 19 residues. The ends were cut back, 0 bases at V and 5 bases at J, with 22 bases in the middle. Looked up from germline, CDR1 is SGHAT and CDR2 is FQNNGV.

The V call is TRBV11-2, the J call TRBJ1-2; perhaps TRBD1 as D (5 bases). This CDR3 is 12 amino acids long. Per the germline V gene, CDR1 is SGHAT and CDR2 is FQNNGV. The germline V and J ends were trimmed by 4 bases and 6 bases, with 9 bases remaining between them. CDR3 DNA sequence: TGTGCCAGCAGCTCCTGGGGGGATGGCTACACCTTC. It yields the protein CASSSWGDGYTF.

This clone was detected only a few times. The V and J genes are TRBV7-2 and TRBJ1-5, with a possible D match to TRBD1 (6 bases). Looked up from germline, CDR1 is SGHTA and CDR2 is FQGNSA. Trimming took off 3 bases at V and 6 bases at J, with 15 bases between the two ends. The CDR3 loop spans 15 amino acids. CDR3 in amino acids: CASSFSAQGPQPQHF. CDR3 bases: TGTGCCAGCAGCTTTTCAGCACAGGGACCTCAGCCCCAGCATTTT.

This rearrangement joins TRBV10-3 to TRBJ2-3; the D gene could be TRBD1 or TRBD2 (5 bases each). The germline V gene encodes CDR1 ENHRY and CDR2 SYGVKD. V was shortened by 6 bases and J by 2 bases, with 12 bases between the two germline ends. This CDR3 is 14 amino acids long. CDR3 residues: CAIRRDGATDTQYF. In DNA form, the CDR3 reads TGTGCCATCAGACGGGACGGAGCCACAGATACGCAGTATTTT.